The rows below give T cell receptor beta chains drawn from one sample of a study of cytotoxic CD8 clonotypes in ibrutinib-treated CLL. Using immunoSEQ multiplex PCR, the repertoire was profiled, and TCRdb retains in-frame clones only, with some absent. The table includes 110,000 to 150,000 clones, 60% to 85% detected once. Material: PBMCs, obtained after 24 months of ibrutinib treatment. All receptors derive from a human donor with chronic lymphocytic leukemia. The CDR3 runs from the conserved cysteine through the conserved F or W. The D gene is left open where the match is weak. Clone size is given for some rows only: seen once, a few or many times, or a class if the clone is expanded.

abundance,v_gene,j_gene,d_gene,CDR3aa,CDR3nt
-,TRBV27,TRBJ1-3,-,CASSLAGSPLLSGNTIYF,TGTGCCAGCAGTTTAGCGGGTTCCCCACTCCTCTCTGGAAACACCATATATTTT
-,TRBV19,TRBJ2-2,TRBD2,CASSSTSGRSGELFF,TGTGCCAGTAGTTCAACTAGCGGGAGGTCCGGGGAGCTGTTTTTT
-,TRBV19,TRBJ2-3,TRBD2,CASSGLAGGTDTQYF,TGTGCCAGTAGTGGACTAGCGGGGGGAACAGATACGCAGTATTTT
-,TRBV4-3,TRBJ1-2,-,CASSKGSFRQDGYTF,TGCGCCAGCAGCAAAGGGTCCTTTCGGCAGGATGGCTACACCTTC
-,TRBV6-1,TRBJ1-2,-,CASSEVPPPDGYTF,TGTGCCAGCAGTGAAGTCCCCCCGCCGGATGGCTACACCTTC
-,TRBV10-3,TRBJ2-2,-,CAISEWGAGANTGELFF,TGTGCCATCAGTGAGTGGGGGGCGGGAGCGAACACCGGGGAGCTGTTTTTT
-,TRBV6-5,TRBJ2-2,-,CASTGQPGELFF,TGTGCCAGCACCGGACAGCCCGGGGAGCTGTTTTTT
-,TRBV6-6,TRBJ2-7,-,CASSYGRGEQYF,TGTGCCAGCAGTTACGGCCGGGGCGAGCAGTACTTC
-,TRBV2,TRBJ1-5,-,CASRRARDQPQHF,TGTGCCAGCAGGAGGGCCAGGGATCAGCCCCAGCATTTT
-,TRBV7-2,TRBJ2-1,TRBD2,CASSLAASGRAGSRDEQFF,TGTGCCAGCAGCTTAGCGGCTAGCGGGAGGGCCGGTTCGAGGGATGAGCAGTTCTTC
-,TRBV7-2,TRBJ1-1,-,CASSLTRGNTEAFF,TGTGCCAGCAGCTTAACAAGGGGAAACACTGAAGCTTTCTTT
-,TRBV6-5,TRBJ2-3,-,CASSRTASTDTQYF,TGTGCCAGCAGTCGGACAGCCAGCACAGATACGCAGTATTTT
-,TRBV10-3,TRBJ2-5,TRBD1,CAIRGTVGETQYF,TGTGCCATCAGGGGGACAGTGGGGGAGACCCAGTACTTC
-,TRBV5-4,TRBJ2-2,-,CASSPPGSWSGELFF,TGTGCCAGCAGCCCCCCCGGCAGTTGGTCCGGGGAGCTGTTTTTT
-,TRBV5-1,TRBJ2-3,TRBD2,CASTALAGGTDTQYF,TGCGCCAGCACCGCACTAGCGGGGGGCACAGATACGCAGTATTTT
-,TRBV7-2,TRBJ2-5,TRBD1,CASSSGQGPQETQYF,TGTGCCAGCAGCTCTGGACAGGGACCCCAAGAGACCCAGTACTTC
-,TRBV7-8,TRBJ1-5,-,CASSARGRGRQPQHF,TGTGCCAGCAGCGCCAGGGGCCGCGGAAGGCAGCCCCAGCATTTT
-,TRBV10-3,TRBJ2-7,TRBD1,CAISDGQGESAGQYF,TGTGCCATCAGTGATGGACAGGGGGAGTCAGCAGGGCAGTACTTC
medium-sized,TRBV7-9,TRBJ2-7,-,CASSLGQTHSYEQYF,TGTGCCAGCAGCTTAGGCCAAACCCACTCCTACGAGCAGTACTTC
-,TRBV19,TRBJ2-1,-,CAGTGPYNEQFF,TGTGCCGGTACGGGTCCCTACAATGAGCAGTTCTTC
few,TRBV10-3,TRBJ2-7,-,CAISERQRPYEQYF,TGTGCCATCAGTGAGCGGCAGCGACCCTACGAGCAGTACTTC
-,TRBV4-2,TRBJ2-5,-,CASSQDRGGETQYF,TGTGCCAGCAGCCAAGATCGTGGCGGGGAGACCCAGTACTTC
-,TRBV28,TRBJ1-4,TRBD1,CASSYRTGRATNEKLFF,TGTGCCAGCAGTTACAGGACAGGGAGGGCAACTAATGAAAAACTGTTTTTT
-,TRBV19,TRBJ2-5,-,CASSITGWETQYF,TGTGCCAGTAGCATAACAGGGTGGGAGACCCAGTACTTC
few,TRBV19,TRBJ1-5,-,CASRGWPMTLQPQHF,TGTGCCAGTAGAGGATGGCCCATGACCCTACAGCCCCAGCATTTT